Following are 17 T cell receptor beta chains from one sample sequenced in a study of human T cells and chemical hapten exposure. Stated time point: patch test 1, 2 weeks after DPC sensitization. Treatment described: therapeutic diphenylcyclopropenone sensitization with weekly scalp DPC. TCRdb processed the RACE reads anew with MiXCR; each CDR3 protein has one entry. The table shows some 120,000 distinct CDR3 sequences, with 9.5% to 13% occurring only once. Material: whole blood, obtained in connection with sensitization to the hapten diphenylcyclopropenone (DPC). The source is a woman in her forties or fifties with alopecia areata. Some clones in this sample may be carry-over from other donors' samples.

This chain joins TRBV7-2 and TRBJ2-1, with D possibly TRBD2 on 5 matching bases. Germline values: CDR1 SGHTA, CDR2 FQGNSA. V lost 5 bases to trimming and J lost 5 bases, with 13 bases between them. There are 14 residues in the CDR3. The CDR3, as DNA: TGTGCCAGCAGCCCCGGTGGAGGAAACAATGAGCAGTTCTTC. Encoded protein: CASSPGGGNNEQFF.

A few counts support this clonotype. Here the CDR3 reads CASSQVNTEAFF. CDR3 coding DNA: TGTGCCAGCTCACAGGTGAACACTGAAGCTTTCTTT. The rearrangement links TRBV18 to TRBJ1-1; D is ambiguous. Trimming removed 4 bases from V and 0 bases from J, with 3 bases in between. This CDR3 is built from 12 residues. Germline CDR1 reads KGHSH; CDR2 reads LQKENI.

This clonotype showed up many times. The chain joins TRBV6-1 to TRBJ2-1; D gene ambiguous. The ends were cut back, 10 bases at V and 6 bases at J, with 7 bases in the middle. The CDR3 spans 10 residues. Germline lookup yields CDR1 MNHNS and CDR2 SASEGT. The CDR3 region is CATWGNEQFF. DNA of the CDR3: TGTGCCACCTGGGGCAATGAGCAGTTCTTC.

In its sample, this clonotype was seen a few times. V gene TRBV29-1 combines with J gene TRBJ1-2; D is perhaps TRBD1 (6 bases). V lost 2 bases and J 8 bases, leaving 12 bases between the germline ends. CDR3 length: 12 residues. Germline V gene data show CDR1 as SQVTM and CDR2 as ANQGSEA. For the CDR3, the DNA is TGCAGCGTTGAAACAGGGAGAAGCGGCTACACCTTC. Its translation: CSVETGRSGYTF.

This clonotype has a count of ten or more. The chain recombines TRBV12-3 or TRBV12-4 with TRBJ2-5, with D perhaps TRBD1 (6 bases). V was shortened by 5 bases and J by 6 bases, with 19 bases between the two germline ends. The CDR3 has 15 amino acids. The CDR3 spells CASSPSQGQGKTQYF. CDR3 coding DNA: TGTGCCAGCAGTCCCTCCCAGGGGCAGGGAAAGACCCAGTACTTC.

This clonotype has just a few counts. The CDR3 DNA sequence: TGTGCCAGCAGTTCCCCGGGACACCACTACGAGCAGTACTTC. It yields the protein CASSSPGHHYEQYF. This chain links TRBV6-2 or TRBV6-3 with TRBJ2-7; D perhaps matches TRBD1 (6 bases). Germline V gene sequence: CDR1 MNHEY, CDR2 SVGEGT. The CDR3 has 14 residues. V lost 4 bases to trimming and J lost 3 bases, with 13 bases between them.

This clonotype was recorded many times. The chain combines TRBV6-6 with TRBJ2-2; D gene ambiguous. Trimming cost V 2 bases and J 6 bases, with 4 bases left between them. CDR1 MNHNY and CDR2 SVGAGI come from the germline V gene (reference sequence). This CDR3 contains 12 residues. The CDR3 loop is CASSYTAGELFF. The CDR3 region has the DNA TGTGCCAGCAGTTACACAGCCGGGGAGCTGTTTTTT.

V and J are TRBV4-1 and TRBJ1-6; the D gene is possibly TRBD1 (5 bases). Germline V lookup: CDR1 MGHRA, CDR2 YSYEKL. The CDR3 is 13 residues long. The V end lost 2 bases, the J end lost 10 bases, and 9 bases lay between the germline ends. CDR3 in DNA: TGCGCCAGCAGCCAATCCTGGGACTCACCCCTCCACTTT. It is translated as CASSQSWDSPLHF.

This clonotype was picked up a small number of times. The CDR3 DNA follows: TGTGCCAGCAGTACCGCCATCGGAGATACGCAGTATTTT. As protein: CASSTAIGDTQYF. V and J are TRBV28 and TRBJ2-3, with D unclear. The CDR3 is 13 residues long. Per germline, CDR1 MDHEN and CDR2 SYDVKM. The ends were cut back, 5 bases at V and 5 bases at J, with 11 bases in the middle. The full variable domain, rest sourced from reference TRBV28 and TRBJ2-3, is DVKVTQSSRYLVKRTGEKVFLECVQDMDHENMFWYRQDPGLGLRLIYFSYDVKMKEKGDIPEGYSVSREKKERFSLILESASTNQTSMYLCASSTAIGDTQYFGPGTRLTVL.

The V gene is TRBV3-1, the J gene TRBJ1-2; D is possibly TRBD1 (5 bases). CDR3 length: 15 residues. V dropped 0 bases and J dropped 6 bases, with 14 bases sitting between them. Germline V gives CDR1 LGHDT, CDR2 YNNKEL (reference sequence). CDR3 bases: TGTGCCAGCAGCCAAGAATCCGGGGCAGCAAATGGCTACACCTTC. Translated: CASSQESGAANGYTF.

V gene TRBV5-1 combines with J gene TRBJ2-5, with 7 bases lining up with TRBD2. This CDR3 has 17 residues. Germline lookup yields CDR1 SGHRS and CDR2 YFSETQ. Unmatched junction bases numbered 14, after V lost 4 bases and J lost 2 bases. CDR3 DNA sequence: TGCGCCAGCAGCGCCGCCTTCGGGGGGTCCCGGCAAGAGACCCAGTACTTC. It translates to CASSAAFGGSRQETQYF.

This clonotype was observed at least ten times. The chain joins TRBV6-2 or TRBV6-3 to TRBJ2-7; TRBD1 matches 9 bases. Trimming cost V 6 bases and J 3 bases; bases outside gene matches: 9. Germline V CDR1 and CDR2: MNHEY, SVGEGT. The CDR3 is 15 residues long. This chain's CDR3 is CASRPGTGPLYEQYF. CDR3 sequence (DNA): TGTGCCAGCAGGCCCGGGACAGGGCCCCTCTACGAGCAGTACTTC.

This clonotype has more than one count but fewer than ten. The rearrangement joins TRBV7-9 to TRBJ1-2; maybe TRBD1 (5 bases). The CDR3 has 17 amino acids. In germline, CDR1 is SEHNR, CDR2 FQNEAQ (reference sequence). V lost 5 bases to trimming and J lost 3 bases, with 22 bases between them. Here the CDR3 reads CASSLPGGPGGDYGYTF. In DNA, the CDR3 is TGTGCCAGCAGCCTTCCGGGGGGTCCCGGAGGGGACTATGGCTACACCTTC.

The chain couples TRBV19 to TRBJ1-2; D possibly corresponds to TRBD1 (5 bases). V was clipped by 3 bases and J by 0 bases, with 14 bases between them. Germline V lookup: CDR1 LNHDA, CDR2 SQIVND (reference sequence). The CDR3 sequence is 16 residues long. CDR3 nucleotide sequence: TGTGCCAGTAGTATTGACAGCCGCGAGCCTAACTATGGCTACACCTTC. The encoded protein is CASSIDSREPNYGYTF.

The gene calls are TRBV13 and TRBJ2-1, with D unresolved. Germline V CDR1 and CDR2: PRHDT, FYEKMQ (reference sequence). Between the trimmed V and J ends, which lost 5 bases and 0 bases, there was a span of 11 bases. The CDR3 covers 15 residues. The CDR3 nucleotides read TGTGCCAGCAGCCACGGCCCGCCCTCCTACAATGAGCAGTTCTTC. Protein sequence: CASSHGPPSYNEQFF. Full variable domain (remainder filled in from reference TRBV13 and TRBJ2-1): AAGVIQSPRHLIKEKRETATLKCYPIPRHDTVYWYQQGPGQDPQFLISFYEKMQSDKGSIPDRFSAQQFSDYHSELNMSSLELGDSALYFCASSHGPPSYNEQFFGPGTRLTVL.

This chain uses TRBV7-9 with TRBJ1-1, with D uncertain. The V and J ends lost 2 bases and 3 bases respectively, with 10 bases between them. Germline loops: CDR1 SEHNR, CDR2 FQNEAQ (reference sequence). The CDR3 contains 14 residues. The CDR3 region has the DNA TGTGCCAGCAGCTTAAGGACGGAGTACACTGAAGCTTTCTTT. Its protein is CASSLRTEYTEAFF. Full variable domain (rest looked up from reference TRBV7-9 and TRBJ1-1): DTGVSQNPRHKITKRGQNVTFRCDPISEHNRLYWYRQTLGQGPEFLTYFQNEAQLEKSRLLSDRFSAERPKGSFSTLEIQRTEQGDSAMYLCASSLRTEYTEAFFGQGTRLTVV.

This clonotype was found a few times. This chain joins TRBV11-3 and TRBJ1-1, with TRBD1 as a possible D gene (5 bases). V lost 4 bases and J 4 bases, leaving 13 bases between the germline ends. The germline CDR1 and CDR2 sequences are SGHNT and YENEEA. This CDR3 region has 14 residues. CDR3 region: CASSCQGIGTEAFF. As DNA, the CDR3 is TGTGCCAGCAGCTGTCAGGGTATTGGCACTGAAGCTTTCTTT.